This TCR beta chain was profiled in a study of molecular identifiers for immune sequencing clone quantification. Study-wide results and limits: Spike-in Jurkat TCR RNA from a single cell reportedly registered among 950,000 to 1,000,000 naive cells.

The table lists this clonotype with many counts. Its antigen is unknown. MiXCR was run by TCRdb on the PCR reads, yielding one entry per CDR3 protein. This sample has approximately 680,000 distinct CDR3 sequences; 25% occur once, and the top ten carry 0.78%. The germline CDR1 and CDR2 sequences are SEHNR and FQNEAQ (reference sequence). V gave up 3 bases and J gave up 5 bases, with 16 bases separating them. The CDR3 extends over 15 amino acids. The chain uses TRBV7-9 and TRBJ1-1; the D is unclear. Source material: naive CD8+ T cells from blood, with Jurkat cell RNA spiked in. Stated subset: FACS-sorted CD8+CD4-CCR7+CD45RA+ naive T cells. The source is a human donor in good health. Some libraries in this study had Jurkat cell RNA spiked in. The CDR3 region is CASSLALIGKTEAFF. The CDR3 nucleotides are TGTGCCAGCAGCTTGGCCCTGATAGGGAAAACTGAAGCTTTCTTT.